A single sample gave rise to the 27 T cell receptor beta chains below, sequenced in a study of shared clonotypes between healthy human individuals. The repertoire was sequenced with immunoSEQ multiplex PCR; TCRdb's copy has only in-frame clones and lacks some. Among about 680,000 clones listed, about 74% were seen once. The sequenced sample consisted of memory CD4+ T cells sorted from blood. Described subset: CD45RA-negative fraction. The receptors derive from a woman between 25 and 40 years old in good health.

The rearrangement joins TRBV14 to TRBJ1-3; D gene unclear. The CDR3 sequence is 16 residues long. Between the trimmed V and J ends, which lost 4 bases and 0 bases, there was a span of 13 bases. Germline CDR1 SGHDN, CDR2 FVKESK. The CDR3 coding sequence is TGTGCCAGCAGCCCCGTACTCCGGACCTCTGGAAACACCATATATTTT. Amino acids: CASSPVLRTSGNTIYF.

This chain links TRBV27 with TRBJ2-7; a weak D match, TRBD2 (5 bases). Germline lookup yields CDR1 MNHEY and CDR2 SMNVEV (reference sequence). The CDR3 length is 16 residues. The ends were cut back, 7 bases at V and 2 bases at J, with 21 bases in the middle. The CDR3 protein is CASTSIGLSPPYEQYF. CDR3 bases: TGTGCCAGCACTAGTATCGGACTTTCCCCCCCCTACGAGCAGTACTTC.

A note on this clone: With only one base between it and a far larger clone, this is likely a read error. Other DNA sequences from this sample encode an identical CDR3 as well. The V and J genes are TRBV7-8 and TRBJ2-7, with no clear D. CDR1 and CDR2 (germline): SGHVS, FQNEAQ. The V end lost 1 base, the J end lost 3 bases, and 7 bases lay between the germline ends. The CDR3 extends over 13 amino acids. Here the CDR3 DNA reads TGTGCCAGCAGCTTAGGCGTGGGCTACGAGCAGTACTTC. Its protein product is CASSLGVGYEQYF.

Turning to this clone: Other DNA sequences in this specimen translate into the identical CDR3. The CDR3 nucleotides are TGCGCCAGCAGCCCCCTACAGGAGAACCCTGGAAACACCATATATTTT. Protein sequence: CASSPLQENPGNTIYF. The chain joins TRBV5-1 to TRBJ1-3; D is possibly TRBD1 (5 bases). Per germline, CDR1 SGHRS and CDR2 YFSETQ. The CDR3 is 16 residues long. V lost 4 bases and J lost 2, with 16 bases in between. The full variable domain, in which reference TRBV5-1 and TRBJ1-3 provide the parts outside the CDR3, is KAGVTQTPRYLIKTRGQQVTLSCSPISGHRSVSWYQQTPGQGLQFLFEYFSETQRNKGNFPGRFSGRQFSNSRSEMNVSTLELGDSALYLCASSPLQENPGNTIYFGEGSWLTVV.

The chain employs TRBV7-3 and TRBJ2-5; weak D call: TRBD1 (5 bases). The CDR3 runs to 13 residues. In germline, CDR1 is SGHTA, CDR2 FQGTGA. The V end was cut by 8 bases, the J end by 2 bases, with 12 bases between. The CDR3 DNA sequence: TGTGCCAGCGCCAGGGATCAGCAAGAGACCCAGTACTTC. This encodes CASARDQQETQYF.

Here the CDR3 DNA reads TGTGCCAGCGGCGGGGATTCTTCCTACGAGCAGTACTTC. Translation: CASGGDSSYEQYF. This sequence joins TRBV7-9 and TRBJ2-5; D may be TRBD2 (6 bases). Matching the DNA end better, TRBJ2-7 makes the J call doubtful. CDR1 and CDR2 (germline): SEHNR, FQNEAQ (reference sequence). The CDR3 is made up of 13 amino acids.

The J gene is TRBJ1-5, the V gene TRBV29-1; the D gene is possibly TRBD1 (6 bases). The CDR3 has 13 residues. The germline V gene has CDR1 SQVTM and CDR2 ANQGSEA. V lost 6 bases and J 7 bases, leaving 16 bases between the germline ends. The CDR3 loop reads CSVGTGAGQPQHF. CDR3 sequence (DNA): TGCAGCGTAGGGACGGGGGCCGGGCAGCCCCAGCATTTT.

The gene calls are TRBV6-1 and TRBJ2-3; maybe TRBD2 (6 bases). The V end lost 2 bases, the J end lost 0 bases, and 12 bases lay between the germline ends. The CDR3 runs 16 residues. CDR1 MNHNS and CDR2 SASEGT come from the germline V gene. CDR3 residues: CASSEFTSLSTDTQYF. The CDR3 region has the DNA TGTGCCAGCAGTGAATTTACTAGCTTAAGCACAGATACGCAGTATTTT.

The V call is TRBV10-1, the J call TRBJ2-3, with a tentative D call TRBD2 (5 bases). Germline assignment: CDR1 WNHNN and CDR2 SYGVQD (reference sequence). Trimming left V 2 bases short and J 2 bases short, with 20 bases between. The CDR3 is 18 residues long. The CDR3 loop reads CASSEAKDFLQLTDTQYF. In DNA form, the CDR3 reads TGCGCCAGCAGTGAGGCGAAGGACTTTCTCCAGCTCACAGATACGCAGTATTTT.

The chain combines TRBV28 with TRBJ2-7; 7 nucleotides agree with TRBD2. The V segment lost 8 bases and the J segment 3 bases; nucleotides outside the gene matches: 13. This CDR3 has 15 residues. Per germline, CDR1 MDHEN and CDR2 SYDVKM. CDR3: CASGPGSAGDYEQYF. Here the CDR3 DNA reads TGTGCCAGCGGGCCCGGGTCCGCGGGAGACTACGAGCAGTACTTC.

This sequence joins TRBV2 and TRBJ2-7; tentatively, D is TRBD1 or TRBD2 (5 bases each). CDR3 length: 14 amino acids. CDR1 and CDR2 from the germline V gene are SNHLY and FYNNEI. Trimming shortened V by 3 bases and J by 3 bases, and 12 bases separated the two germline ends. CDR3 residues: CASSEGDGYYEQYF. The CDR3, as DNA: TGTGCCAGCAGTGAGGGGGACGGGTACTACGAGCAGTACTTC.

This clone was counted between two and nine times. The chain has TRBV6-1 and TRBJ2-7, with TRBD2 as a possible D gene (5 bases). Per the germline V gene, CDR1 is MNHNS and CDR2 is SASEGT. The CDR3 sequence is 13 residues long. Trimming took off 7 bases at V and 0 bases at J, with 10 bases between the two ends. CDR3 sequence (DNA): TGTGCCAGCACGTCGGGGAGCTCCTACGAGCAGTACTTC. This codes for CASTSGSSYEQYF.

This clone was seen just once. The genes are TRBV7-2 and TRBJ1-5; D is unresolved. Looked up from germline, CDR1 is SGHTA and CDR2 is FQGNSA. This CDR3 region has 15 residues. V lost 0 bases to trimming and J lost 6 bases, with 12 bases between them. CDR3 sequence reads: CASSLAPGKGQPQHF. CDR3 DNA: TGTGCCAGCAGCTTAGCGCCGGGGAAGGGTCAGCCCCAGCATTTT.

The genes are TRBV27 and TRBJ2-2, with unresolved D. Germline V gives CDR1 MNHEY, CDR2 SMNVEV (reference sequence). V lost 7 bases and J lost 5, with 11 bases in between. This CDR3 comprises 13 residues. The CDR3 nucleotides are TGTGCCAGCACCCCAAGCAGGACCGGGGAGCTGTTTTTT. Encoded protein: CASTPSRTGELFF.

The chain joins TRBV4-1 to TRBJ1-5, with 8 bases that match TRBD1. Germline CDR1 reads MGHRA; CDR2 reads YSYEKL. The junction had 4 bases not matched to a gene; V was cut back by 1 base and J by 8 bases. The CDR3 covers 14 residues. In nucleotides, the CDR3 is TGCGCCAGCAGCCAAGGTCAGGGGGCAGAGCCCCAGCATTTT. It specifies CASSQGQGAEPQHF.

V gene TRBV5-4 combines with J gene TRBJ2-7; 7 bases are shared with TRBD1. The V gene end was trimmed by 2 bases and the J gene end by 0 bases; junction bases not matched to a gene: 2. Germline V lookup: CDR1 SGHNT, CDR2 YYREEE (reference sequence). This CDR3 spans 14 amino acids. The CDR3 region is CASSFGDSSYEQYF. The CDR3 DNA reads TGTGCCAGCAGCTTCGGGGACAGCTCCTACGAGCAGTACTTC.

The chain joins TRBV7-9 to TRBJ2-4; perhaps TRBD1 as D (6 bases). The CDR3 is made up of 16 amino acids. Germline V gene data show CDR1 as SEHNR and CDR2 as FQNEAQ (reference sequence). V was pared by 5 bases and J by 1 base, with 15 bases between. The CDR3 spells CASSLSPGVAKNIQYF. For the CDR3, the DNA is TGTGCCAGCAGCCTATCCCCAGGGGTGGCCAAAAACATTCAGTACTTC. Full variable domain (outside the CDR3, taken from reference TRBV7-9 and TRBJ2-4): DTGVSQNPRHKITKRGQNVTFRCDPISEHNRLYWYRQTLGQGPEFLTYFQNEAQLEKSRLLSDRFSAERPKGSFSTLEIQRTEQGDSAMYLCASSLSPGVAKNIQYFGAGTRLSVL.

The V call is TRBV9, the J call TRBJ2-7, with D unclear. Per the germline V gene, CDR1 is SGDLS and CDR2 is YYNGEE. The germline V and J ends were trimmed by 0 bases and 5 bases, with 12 bases remaining between them. CDR3 length equals 14 residues. CDR3 residues: CASSVADFSHEQYF. The CDR3 DNA reads as TGTGCCAGCAGCGTAGCTGACTTTTCCCACGAGCAGTACTTC.

This chain links TRBV7-8 with TRBJ2-1; no clear D. The CDR3 is 11 residues long. V lost 1 base to trimming and J lost 9 bases, with 4 bases between them. Germline CDR1 and CDR2: SGHVS and FQNEAQ. The CDR3 is CASSLVGEQFF. The CDR3 region has the DNA TGTGCCAGCAGCTTAGTGGGTGAGCAGTTCTTC.

The genes are TRBV7-7 and TRBJ2-1, with 10 bases fitting TRBD2. The trim removed 5 bases at V and 9 bases at J, leaving 7 bases unmatched. The CDR3 runs to 14 residues. The germline gives CDR1 SSHAT, CDR2 FNYEAQ (reference sequence). The CDR3 DNA is TGTGCCAGCAGCCCCTCTAGCGGGAGAGCTGAGCAGTTCTTC. Amino acids: CASSPSSGRAEQFF.

This chain uses TRBV7-3 with TRBJ2-6; D not resolved. Germline V lookup: CDR1 SGHTA, CDR2 FQGTGA. The V end was cut by 5 bases, the J end by 5 bases, with 13 bases between. There are 15 residues in the CDR3. This chain's CDR3 is CASSPGDPRANVLTF. CDR3 DNA sequence: TGTGCCAGCAGCCCCGGAGACCCCCGGGCCAACGTCCTGACTTTC.

The CDR3 coding sequence is TGTGCCAGCAGATCCGACATATCCTACGAGCAGTACTTC. Encoded protein: CASRSDISYEQYF. The chain couples TRBV6-5 to TRBJ2-7; D uncertain. This CDR3 is 13 amino acids long. Germline CDR1 and CDR2: MNHEY and SVGAGI. Trimming left V 6 bases short and J 1 base short, with 10 bases between.

This clone appeared once. This sequence is one base from a far larger clone and is likely a read error. Other DNA sequences within the sample encode an identical CDR3. This rearrangement joins TRBV5-1 to TRBJ2-1; D remains unclear. Trimming pared 2 bases from V and 2 bases from J, leaving 11 bases between. The V gene's germline CDR1 is SGHRS and CDR2 YFSETQ. The length of the CDR3 is 15 residues. The CDR3 region has the DNA TGCGCCAGCAGCTTATTGGCAGAAACCTACAATGAGCAGTTCTTC. Translating gives CASSLLAETYNEQFF.

The J gene is TRBJ2-3, the V gene TRBV28, with D tentatively TRBD2 (6 bases). V was cut by 2 bases and J by 4 bases, with 13 bases left in between. CDR1 is MDHEN and CDR2 is SYDVKM in the germline V gene. This CDR3 is built from 15 residues. The CDR3 sequence: CASSLGGRLADTQYF. The CDR3, as DNA: TGTGCCAGCAGTTTAGGGGGGAGGCTCGCAGATACGCAGTATTTT.

This chain uses TRBV6-6 with TRBJ2-1; TRBD2 matches 8 bases. V dropped 6 bases and J dropped 6; count of bases not matched to a gene: 10. Germline lookup yields CDR1 MNHNY and CDR2 SVGAGI (reference sequence). The CDR3 is made up of 15 amino acids. Here the CDR3 reads CASRPGTSFFNEQFF. The DNA of the CDR3 is TGTGCCAGCAGGCCGGGGACTAGTTTCTTCAATGAGCAGTTCTTC.

This clone was detected only a few times. This chain joins TRBV6-1 and TRBJ1-2; a weak D match, TRBD1 (5 bases). Trimming pared 6 bases from V and 8 bases from J, leaving 19 bases between. This CDR3 is 14 amino acids long. CDR1 and CDR2 from the germline V gene are MNHNS and SASEGT. CDR3 coding DNA: TGTGCCAGCAGCGTAACCGAAGCGGGGCAAGGCTACACCTTC. Translation gives CASSVTEAGQGYTF.

Comment on this clone: The sample contains more than one DNA sequence encoding this CDR3. The rearrangement links TRBV4-1 to TRBJ2-7, with 7 nucleotides matching TRBD1. Unmatched junction bases numbered 19, after V lost 4 bases and J lost 7 bases. The CDR3 consists of 17 residues. Germline V gives CDR1 MGHRA, CDR2 YSYEKL. The CDR3, as DNA: TGCGCCAGCAGCCTAAGTTTATCCCGGGACAGCCTCCTTGAGCAGTACTTC. It specifies CASSLSLSRDSLLEQYF.